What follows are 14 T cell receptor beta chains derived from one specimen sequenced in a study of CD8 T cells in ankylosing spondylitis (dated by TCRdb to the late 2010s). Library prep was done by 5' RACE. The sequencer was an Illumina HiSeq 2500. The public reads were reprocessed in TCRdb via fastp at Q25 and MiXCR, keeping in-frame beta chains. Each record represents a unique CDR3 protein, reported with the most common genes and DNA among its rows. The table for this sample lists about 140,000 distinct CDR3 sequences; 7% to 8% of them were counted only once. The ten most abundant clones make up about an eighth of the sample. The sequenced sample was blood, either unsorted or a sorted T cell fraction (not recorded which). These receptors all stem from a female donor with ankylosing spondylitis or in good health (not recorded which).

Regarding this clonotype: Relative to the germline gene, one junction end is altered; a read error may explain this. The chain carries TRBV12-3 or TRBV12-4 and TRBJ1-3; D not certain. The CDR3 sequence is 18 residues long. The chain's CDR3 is CTSSLVVEWGFSGNTIYF. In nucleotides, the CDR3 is TGTACCAGCAGTTTAGTAGTAGAGTGGGGATTTTCCGGAAACACCATATATTTT.

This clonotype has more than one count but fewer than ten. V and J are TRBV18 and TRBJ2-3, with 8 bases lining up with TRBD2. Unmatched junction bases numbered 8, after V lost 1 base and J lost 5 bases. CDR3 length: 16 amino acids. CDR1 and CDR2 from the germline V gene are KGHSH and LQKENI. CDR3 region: CASSPLHGGAQDTQYF. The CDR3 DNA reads TGTGCCAGCTCACCACTCCACGGGGGGGCCCAAGATACGCAGTATTTT.

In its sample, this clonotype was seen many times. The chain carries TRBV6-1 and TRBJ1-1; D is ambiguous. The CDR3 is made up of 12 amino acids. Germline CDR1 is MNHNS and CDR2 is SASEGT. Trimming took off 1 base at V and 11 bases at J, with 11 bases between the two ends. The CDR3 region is CASSEGGRWAFF. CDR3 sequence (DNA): TGTGCCAGCAGTGAAGGAGGTCGGTGGGCTTTCTTT.

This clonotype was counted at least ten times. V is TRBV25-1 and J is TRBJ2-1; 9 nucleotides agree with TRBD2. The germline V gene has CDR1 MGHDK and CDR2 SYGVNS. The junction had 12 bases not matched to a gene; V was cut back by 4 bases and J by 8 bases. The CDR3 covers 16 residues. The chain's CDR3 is CASSVFGGGASDEQFF. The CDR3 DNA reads TGTGCCAGCAGTGTTTTCGGCGGGGGGGCCTCGGATGAGCAGTTCTTC.

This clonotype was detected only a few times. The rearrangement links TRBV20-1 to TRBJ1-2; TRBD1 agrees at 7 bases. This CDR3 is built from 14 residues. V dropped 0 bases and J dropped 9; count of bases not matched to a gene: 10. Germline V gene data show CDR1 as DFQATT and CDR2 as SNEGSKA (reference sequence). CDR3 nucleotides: TGCAGTGCTAGAGATCGACAGGGCCTGGCGAGCTACACCTTC. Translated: CSARDRQGLASYTF.

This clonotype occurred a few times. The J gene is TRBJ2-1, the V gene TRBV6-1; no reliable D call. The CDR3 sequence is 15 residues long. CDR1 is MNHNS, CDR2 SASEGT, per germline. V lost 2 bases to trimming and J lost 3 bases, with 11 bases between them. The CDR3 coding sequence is TGTGCCAGCAGTGAACAGATCTTCCTCTACAATGAGCAGTTCTTC. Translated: CASSEQIFLYNEQFF.

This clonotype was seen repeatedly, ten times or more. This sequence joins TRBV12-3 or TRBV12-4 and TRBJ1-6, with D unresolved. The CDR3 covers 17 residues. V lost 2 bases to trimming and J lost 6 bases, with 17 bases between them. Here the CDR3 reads CASSLKGQVKRNSPLHF. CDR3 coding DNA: TGTGCCAGCAGTTTAAAAGGGCAGGTCAAGCGTAATTCACCCCTCCACTTT.

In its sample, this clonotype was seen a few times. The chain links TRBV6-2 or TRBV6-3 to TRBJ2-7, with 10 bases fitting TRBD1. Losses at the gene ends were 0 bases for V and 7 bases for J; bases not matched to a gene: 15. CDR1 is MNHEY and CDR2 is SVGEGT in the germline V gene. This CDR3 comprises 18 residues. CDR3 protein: CASSYSPTRDRGLHEQYF. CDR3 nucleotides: TGTGCCAGCAGTTACTCCCCAACCCGGGACAGGGGACTACATGAGCAGTACTTC.

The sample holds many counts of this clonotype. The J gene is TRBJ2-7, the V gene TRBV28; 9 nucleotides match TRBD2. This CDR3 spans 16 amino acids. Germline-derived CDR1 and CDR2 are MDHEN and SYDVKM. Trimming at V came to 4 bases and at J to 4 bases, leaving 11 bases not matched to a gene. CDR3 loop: CASSSRETSGPYEQYF. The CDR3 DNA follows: TGTGCCAGCAGTTCCAGGGAGACTAGCGGTCCATACGAGCAGTACTTC.

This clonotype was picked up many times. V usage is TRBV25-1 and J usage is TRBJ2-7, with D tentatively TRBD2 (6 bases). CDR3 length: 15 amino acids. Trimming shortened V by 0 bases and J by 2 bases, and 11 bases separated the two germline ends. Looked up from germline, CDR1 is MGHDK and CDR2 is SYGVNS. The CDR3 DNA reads TGTGCCAGCAGTGAATACGGTGCGGGGACCTACGAGCAGTACTTC. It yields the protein CASSEYGAGTYEQYF.

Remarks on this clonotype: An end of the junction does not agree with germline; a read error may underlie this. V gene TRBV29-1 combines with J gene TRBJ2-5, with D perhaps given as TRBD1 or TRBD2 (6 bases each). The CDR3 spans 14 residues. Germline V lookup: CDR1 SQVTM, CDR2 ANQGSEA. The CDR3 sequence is CSAEDSRGREAQYF. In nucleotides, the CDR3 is TGCAGCGCCGAGGACTCTCGGGGGCGAGAGGCCCAGTACTTC.

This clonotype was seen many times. CDR3 protein: CASSPSGQGAIGAFF. Written as DNA, the CDR3 is TGTGCCAGCAGCCCGTCGGGACAGGGGGCGATAGGAGCTTTCTTT. This chain joins TRBV7-9 and TRBJ1-1, with 12 positions matching TRBD1. The germline CDR1 and CDR2 sequences are SEHNR and FQNEAQ (reference sequence). V trimming: 5 bases; J trimming: 10 bases; junction bases outside the gene matches: 11. The CDR3 is made up of 15 amino acids.

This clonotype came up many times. The CDR3 DNA follows: TGTGCCAGCAGCCACTACCTCGGACTAGCCACAGATACGCAGTATTTT. Its protein product is CASSHYLGLATDTQYF. V gene TRBV3-1 combines with J gene TRBJ2-3; TRBD2 matches 8 bases. J gave up 2 bases and V 3 bases, and 7 bases lay outside the gene matches. Germline V gives CDR1 LGHDT, CDR2 YNNKEL (reference sequence). The CDR3 has 16 amino acids.

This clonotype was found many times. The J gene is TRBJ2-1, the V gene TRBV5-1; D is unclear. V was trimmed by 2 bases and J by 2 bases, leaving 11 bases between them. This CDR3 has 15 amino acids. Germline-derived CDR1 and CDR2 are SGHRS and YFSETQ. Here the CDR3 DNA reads TGCGCCAGCAGCTTACGGAGCATCACCTACAATGAGCAGTTCTTC. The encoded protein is CASSLRSITYNEQFF.